The source of this T cell receptor beta chain is a study of blood T cell repertoires in COVID-19. CDR1 and CDR2 (germline): LGHDT, YNNKEL (reference sequence). Trimming shortened V by 5 bases and J by 5 bases, and 16 bases separated the two germline ends. The CDR3 extends over 15 amino acids. Data came from immunoSEQ multiplex PCR; TCRdb stores just in-frame clones and leaves some out. The repertoire holds about 22,000 clones, with 83% as singletons. Sequenced: peripheral blood. This sequence joins TRBV3-1 (or the pseudogene TRBV3-2) and TRBJ1-5, with D possibly being TRBD1 (5 bases). This receptor was identified in a man in his 70s with acute or convalescent COVID-19. CDR3 bases: TGTGCCAGCAGCAAAGGCGCGGACAAATATCAGCCCCAGCATTTT. Its translation: CASSKGADKYQPQHF.